This section outlines one T cell receptor (beta chain) sequence together with its context. This clone has only a few counts. Its antigen is unknown. Base qualities are not recorded, but no much larger clone differs from it by a single base. These data belong to a study of T cell repertoires in ileal Crohn's disease (dated by TCRdb to about 2019). A note on the overall study: The median duration of disease was around 7.3 years, and at the time of surgery 35% of patients were active smokers. The study was conducted in parallel with a multicentre cohort built to find predictors of early endoscopic recurrence after ileocolonic resection. A prospective multicentre cohort supplied the 55 to 65 Crohn's disease patients whose TCR repertoires were analysed. Every patient underwent surgery because of a complication, which was stricturing disease in roughly 60% and penetrating disease in roughly 39%. Roughly half of the patients were given postoperative therapy, with some 10 receiving thiopurines and approximately 17 receiving anti-TNF agents. A total of 170 or so mucosal samples from approximately 60 patients were sequenced, with samples obtained at several locations on the surgical specimen and at postoperative endoscopy. A Rutgeerts score above i0 was used to define endoscopic postoperative recurrence.

The investigation overall reported the following: Mucosal CD4 and CD8 T cells were sorted and sequenced only in a subgroup of patients, whose size was not stated. Compared with CD4 T cells, sorted CD8 T cells contained more high-frequency clones, which suggests that the mucosal expansions were mostly CD8. Endoscopic recurrence was found to be associated with higher high-frequency clone percentages at surgery, and recurrence was observed in all patients with clonality above 26.8% (18/57). A significantly higher proportion of clonal expansions was observed in active smokers at surgery than in non-smokers (approximately 26% vs 17%, p=0.02).

Approximately 550 nanograms of biopsy DNA per sample were submitted for commercial TCRB immunosequencing. Adaptive Biotechnology amplified the CDR3 regions from genomic DNA with a two-step multiplex PCR designed to control amplification bias. In the first PCR, primers covered every V and J gene segment, and in the second PCR, barcodes and Illumina adapters were added. An Illumina instrument was used to sequence the CDR3 libraries. Under the source paper's analysis protocol: Analysis combined the vendor-provided pipelines with custom analysis of raw data in R/Bioconductor under R version 3.3.0. Clonality, which ranges from 0 to 1, was calculated as the inverse of the normalised Shannon entropy across all productive clones. High-frequency clones were defined as the share of the repertoire taken up by the top 100 clones, keeping only clones that passed a 95% confidence test. Repertoire diversity was measured with the Simpson index, and overlap between samples was measured with the Morisita-Horn index. The table was pulled from immuneACCESS by TCRdb, which kept in-frame rearrangements only. Such tables lose some clones; where checked, under half of the loss comes from unresolved V genes, and the rest has no known cause. That table supplies the V and J calls and clone size; D and trimming were determined from the DNA. Here the sample has thousands of clones; 65% to 85% occur a single time. The top ten clonotypes cover just over 4.5% of the sample.

Eligible patients were adults with ileal or ileocolonic Crohn's disease who had an indication for ileocolonic resection. Whole ileal mucosal biopsies were kept frozen at -80 degrees C prior to DNA extraction. A TRizol-based method was used to extract genomic DNA from the frozen whole biopsies, and the DNA was quantified with a NanoDrop 2000 spectrophotometer. V drops 2 bases and J drops 3 bases, leaving 9 bases in between. The CDR1 and CDR2 encoded by the germline V gene are SGHTS and YDEGEE. Including cysteine and phenylalanine, the CDR3 has 14 amino acids. Left in the record is the CDR3 DNA by itself, 42 bases read in frame from the first base.

What was sequenced was ileal tissue. The sequence derives from an adult with Crohn's disease. The chain is assembled from TRBV5-8 and TRBJ1-5; D gene: possibly TRBD1, on 6 matching bases. The CDR3 region reads CASSFWTDNQPQHF. In nucleotide form, the sequence is TGTGCCAGCAGCTTCTGGACAGACAATCAGCCCCAGCATTTT.